Each of the 16 T cell receptor beta chains below was sequenced from the same sample in a study of blood T cells in healthy people across ages. Primed by a sample-barcoded 5' primer and a J-beta primer mix, a second PCR proceeded for about 6 to 11 cycles. TCRdb re-derived calls from the 5' RACE reads in MiXCR, one entry per CDR3 protein. The repertoire holds about 730,000 distinct CDR3 sequences, with roughly 43% as singletons. The specimen was blood. These receptors were collected from a woman aged 55-75 years in good health.

The V call is TRBV20-1, the J call TRBJ1-2; perhaps TRBD1 as D (6 bases). V was shortened by 0 bases and J by 3 bases, with 14 bases between the two germline ends. Germline V gene lookup returns CDR1 DFQATT and CDR2 SNEGSKA (reference sequence). This CDR3 has 15 residues. The CDR3 nucleotides are TGCAGTGCTAGAGATCGCCCTTCAGGGGACTATGGCTACACCTTC. This encodes CSARDRPSGDYGYTF.

The chain carries TRBV24-1 and TRBJ2-5; the D is unclear. TRBJ2-7 explains the end of the DNA better; the J call may be wrong. Germline CDR1 KGHDR, CDR2 SFDVKD. The CDR3 covers 15 residues. The CDR3: CATSDPRRLTYEQYF. Written as DNA, the CDR3 is TGTGCCACCAGTGATCCTCGACGGCTGACCTACGAGCAGTACTTC.

This clonotype was found once. This chain uses TRBV20-1 with TRBJ2-4; D unresolved. V was cut by 0 bases and J by 6 bases, with 9 bases left in between. Germline CDR1 reads DFQATT; CDR2 reads SNEGSKA (reference sequence). CDR3 size: 13 residues. CDR3 coding DNA: TGCAGTGCTAGAGATACCCGACGAAACATTCAGTACTTC. Translation gives CSARDTRRNIQYF.

The genes are TRBV6-5 and TRBJ1-1; TRBD1 agrees at 12 bases. CDR1 is MNHEY, CDR2 SVGAGI, per germline. The CDR3 totals 14 residues. Trimming removed 6 bases from V and 7 bases from J; junction bases left unmatched: 6. CDR3 nucleotides: TGTGCCAGCAGGTCGGGACAGGGGGCCGGTGAAGCTTTCTTT. Its translation is CASRSGQGAGEAFF.

The V gene is TRBV15, the J gene TRBJ2-3; D is possibly TRBD2 (6 bases). With 2 bases removed from V and 4 bases from J, the gap between germline ends came to 7 bases. The CDR3 is made up of 13 amino acids. Germline V gene data show CDR1 as LNHNV and CDR2 as YYDKDF (reference sequence). The CDR3 bases are TGTGCCACCAGCAGACTAGCGTCAGATACGCAGTATTTT. This encodes CATSRLASDTQYF. Full variable domain (missing parts from reference TRBV15 and TRBJ2-3): DAMVIQNPRYQVTQFGKPVTLSCSQTLNHNVMYWYQQKSSQAPKLLFHYYDKDFNNEADTPDNFQSRRPNTSFCFLDIRSPGLGDTAMYLCATSRLASDTQYFGPGTRLTVL.

The V and J genes are TRBV7-9 and TRBJ1-6; D gene ambiguous. The V and J ends lost 3 bases and 5 bases respectively, with 2 bases between them. The CDR3 is made up of 12 amino acids. Germline loops: CDR1 SEHNR, CDR2 FQNEAQ (reference sequence). The CDR3 loop is CASSFDNSPLHF. The DNA for the CDR3 is TGTGCCAGCAGCTTTGATAATTCACCCCTCCACTTT.

This clonotype was picked up a small number of times. V usage is TRBV9 and J usage is TRBJ1-1; maybe TRBD1 (6 bases). From germline, CDR1 is SGDLS and CDR2 YYNGEE. The CDR3 runs 16 residues. Trimming stripped 4 bases from V and 5 bases from J, with 21 bases between. DNA for the CDR3: TGTGCCAGCAGCCCGAGCGGCATGGGGGGCGCGACTGAAGCTTTCTTT. Amino acids: CASSPSGMGGATEAFF.

V is TRBV6-6 and J is TRBJ1-6; the D is unclear. CDR3 length equals 12 residues. V dropped 6 bases and J dropped 16 bases, with 16 bases sitting between them. The V gene's germline CDR1 is MNHNY and CDR2 SVGAGI (reference sequence). CDR3: CASRLKEEPLHF. In DNA, the CDR3 is TGTGCCAGCAGGCTTAAAGAGGAGCCTCTCCACTTT.

CDR3 sequence (DNA): TGCAGAGGCATAGGGACAGCAAAGAACACTGAAGCTTTCTTT. It translates to CRGIGTAKNTEAFF. The chain has TRBV20-1 and TRBJ1-1, with 7 bases identical to TRBD1. CDR1 is DFQATT, CDR2 SNEGSKA, per germline (reference sequence). This CDR3 has 14 amino acids.

V usage is TRBV7-2 and J usage is TRBJ1-5; D is unclear. There are 16 residues in the CDR3. The V and J ends lost 2 bases and 3 bases respectively, with 14 bases between them. Germline V CDR1 and CDR2: SGHTA, FQGNSA. The CDR3: CASSLSRTEDNQPQHF. In nucleotides, the CDR3 is TGTGCCAGCAGCTTATCGCGGACGGAAGACAATCAGCCCCAGCATTTT. Full variable domain (missing parts from reference TRBV7-2 and TRBJ1-5): GAGVSQSPSNKVTEKGKDVELRCDPISGHTALYWYRQSLGQGLEFLIYFQGNSAPDKSGLPSDRFSAERTGGSVSTLTIQRTQQEDSAVYLCASSLSRTEDNQPQHFGDGTRLSIL.

The genes are TRBV7-7 and TRBJ2-5, with D perhaps TRBD1 (6 bases). The CDR3 covers 13 residues. Looked up from germline, CDR1 is SSHAT and CDR2 is FNYEAQ (reference sequence). V lost 5 bases to trimming and J lost 7 bases, with 14 bases between them. The CDR3 nucleotides are TGTGCCAGCAGCAATGGAGAGGGGGTGACCCAGTACTTC. Protein sequence: CASSNGEGVTQYF.

The chain combines TRBV5-1 with TRBJ1-1, with a tentative D call TRBD1 (5 bases). Trimming shortened V by 2 bases and J by 1 base, and 21 bases separated the two germline ends. The CDR3 sequence is 18 residues long. CDR1 and CDR2 from the germline V gene are SGHRS and YFSETQ. CDR3 amino acids: CASSFSDSGVGGNTEAFF. In DNA, the CDR3 is TGCGCCAGCAGCTTTTCCGACTCGGGCGTGGGGGGGAACACTGAAGCTTTCTTT.

This clonotype was counted a single time. The chain carries TRBV9 and TRBJ1-5, with 8 bases lining up with TRBD1. V shed 3 bases and J 7 bases; nucleotides not matched to a gene: 6. CDR1 and CDR2 (germline): SGDLS, YYNGEE. CDR3 size: 14 residues. CDR3 residues: CASSGTGGRQPQHF. CDR3 bases: TGTGCCAGCAGCGGAACAGGGGGACGGCAGCCCCAGCATTTT.

DNA for the CDR3: TGCGCCAGCAGCCCGACGACTGGGACTAGCGGGAGACACGAGCAGTACTTC. Translated: CASSPTTGTSGRHEQYF. This chain links TRBV5-1 with TRBJ2-7; 14 bases are shared with TRBD2. Trimming took 4 bases from V and 5 from J; bases not matched to a gene: 11. CDR1 and CDR2 (germline): SGHRS, YFSETQ. This CDR3 is built from 17 residues. Using reference TRBV5-1 and TRBJ2-7 for the parts outside the CDR3, the full variable domain is KAGVTQTPRYLIKTRGQQVTLSCSPISGHRSVSWYQQTPGQGLQFLFEYFSETQRNKGNFPGRFSGRQFSNSRSEMNVSTLELGDSALYLCASSPTTGTSGRHEQYFGPGTRLTVT.

This chain joins TRBV6-5 and TRBJ2-1; no firm D call. This CDR3 contains 14 residues. Germline V CDR1 and CDR2: MNHEY, SVGAGI. With 4 bases removed from V and 5 bases from J, the gap between germline ends came to 12 bases. The CDR3 loop is CASSFGRKNNEQFF. The CDR3 DNA sequence: TGTGCCAGCAGTTTCGGGCGGAAGAACAATGAGCAGTTCTTC.

The chain combines TRBV20-1 with TRBJ1-1, with D hard to call. The CDR3 has 11 amino acids. Trimming left V 6 bases short and J 11 bases short, with 16 bases between. Germline CDR1 is DFQATT and CDR2 is SNEGSKA (reference sequence). CDR3: CSARDLGIAFF. Here the CDR3 DNA reads TGCAGTGCAAGGGATCTAGGTATTGCTTTCTTT.